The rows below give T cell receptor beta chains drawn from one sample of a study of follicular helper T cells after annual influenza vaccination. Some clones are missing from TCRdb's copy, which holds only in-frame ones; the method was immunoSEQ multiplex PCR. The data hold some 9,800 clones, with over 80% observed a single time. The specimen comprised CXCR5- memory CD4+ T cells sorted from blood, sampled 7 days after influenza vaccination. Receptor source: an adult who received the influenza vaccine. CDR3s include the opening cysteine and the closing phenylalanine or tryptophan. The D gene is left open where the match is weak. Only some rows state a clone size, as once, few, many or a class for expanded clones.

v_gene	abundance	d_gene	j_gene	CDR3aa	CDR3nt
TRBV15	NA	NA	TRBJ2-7	CATSRGHQYEQYF	TGTGCCACCAGCAGAGGACATCAATACGAGCAGTACTTC
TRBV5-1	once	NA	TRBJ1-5	CASALGDEQPQHF	TGCGCCAGCGCTTTGGGGGACGAACAGCCCCAGCATTTT
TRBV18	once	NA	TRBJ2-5	CASSPPSAQETQYF	TGTGCCAGCTCTCCCCCTTCTGCACAAGAGACCCAGTACTTC
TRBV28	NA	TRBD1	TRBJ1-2	CASSQQGDYGYTF	TGTGCCAGCAGCCAACAGGGGGACTATGGCTACACCTTC
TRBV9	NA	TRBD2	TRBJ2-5	CASSVAGEGVTQYF	TGTGCCAGCAGCGTAGCGGGGGAGGGCGTGACCCAGTACTTC
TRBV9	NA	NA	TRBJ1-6	CASSVGGEGSPLHF	TGTGCCAGCAGCGTAGGAGGGGAAGGATCACCCCTCCACTTT
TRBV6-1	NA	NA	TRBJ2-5	CASSEGWSGETQYF	TGTGCCAGCAGTGAAGGTTGGAGCGGCGAGACCCAGTACTTC
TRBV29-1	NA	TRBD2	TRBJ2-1	CSVASRLAGVGFF	TGCAGCGTTGCTTCTCGGCTAGCGGGGGTGGGATTCTTC
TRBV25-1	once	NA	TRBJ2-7	CASSDTGDAYEQYF	TGTGCCAGCAGTGATACGGGGGACGCCTACGAGCAGTACTTC
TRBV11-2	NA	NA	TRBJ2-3	CASSLSAPEDTQYF	TGTGCCAGCAGCTTATCAGCCCCCGAAGATACGCAGTATTTT
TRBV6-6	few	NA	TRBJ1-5	CASSSLDQPQHF	TGTGCCAGCAGTTCCCTAGATCAGCCCCAGCATTTT
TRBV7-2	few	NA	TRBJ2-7	CASSLGSSSYEQYF	TGTGCCAGCAGCTTAGGGAGTTCATCCTACGAGCAGTACTTC
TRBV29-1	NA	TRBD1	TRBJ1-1	CSVSTGGNTEAFF	TGCAGCGTTTCGACAGGGGGCAACACTGAAGCTTTCTTT
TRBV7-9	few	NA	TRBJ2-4	CASSIVRDIQYF	TGTGCCAGCAGCATAGTGAGGGACATTCAGTACTTC
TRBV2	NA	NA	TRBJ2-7	CASTPRELSEQYF	TGTGCCAGCACCCCACGGGAGTTGTCCGAGCAGTACTTC
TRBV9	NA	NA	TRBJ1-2	CASTAGSYGYTF	TGTGCCAGCACAGCAGGGAGCTATGGCTACACCTTC
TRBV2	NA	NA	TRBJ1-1	CASNRNGGTEAFF	TGTGCCAGCAATCGGAACGGCGGCACTGAAGCTTTCTTT
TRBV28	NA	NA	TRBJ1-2	CASSSQALGAFGYTF	TGTGCCAGCAGTTCCCAGGCATTGGGGGCCTTTGGCTACACCTTC
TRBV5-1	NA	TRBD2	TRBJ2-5	CASTSGGTETQYF	TGCGCCAGCACTAGCGGGGGGACGGAGACCCAGTACTTC
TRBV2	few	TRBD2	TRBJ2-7	CASRGTSGGYEQYF	TGTGCCAGCAGGGGGACTAGCGGGGGCTACGAGCAGTACTTC
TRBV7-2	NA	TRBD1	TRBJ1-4	CASSAQGAGASEKLFF	TGTGCCAGCAGCGCTCAGGGGGCCGGGGCCAGTGAAAAACTGTTTTTT
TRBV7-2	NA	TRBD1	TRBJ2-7	CASSSDRGYEQYF	TGTGCCAGCAGCTCGGACAGGGGCTACGAGCAGTACTTC
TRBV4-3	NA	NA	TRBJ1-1	CASSHQRRGTEAFF	TGCGCCAGCAGCCACCAAAGGAGGGGCACTGAAGCTTTCTTT
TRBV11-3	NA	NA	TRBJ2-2	CASSSRTGKAGELFF	TGTGCCAGCAGCTCGCGGACGGGGAAGGCCGGGGAGCTGTTTTTT
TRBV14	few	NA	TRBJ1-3	CASRRRGTSGNTIYF	TGTGCCAGCAGACGACGCGGGACCTCTGGAAACACCATATATTTT
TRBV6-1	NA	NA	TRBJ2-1	CASRITGLSYNEQFF	TGTGCCAGCAGAATTACAGGGCTTAGCTACAATGAGCAGTTCTTC
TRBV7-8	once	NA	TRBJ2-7	CASRVKRYSYEQYF	TGTGCCAGCCGGGTGAAGCGGTACTCCTACGAGCAGTACTTC
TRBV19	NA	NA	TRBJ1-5	CASTPRNRDQPQHF	TGTGCCAGTACCCCGCGGAACAGGGATCAGCCCCAGCATTTT
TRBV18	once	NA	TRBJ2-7	CASSPLADSYEQYF	TGTGCCAGCTCACCACTTGCAGATTCCTACGAGCAGTACTTC
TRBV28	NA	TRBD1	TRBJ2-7	CASSLGQGDVYEQYF	TGTGCCAGCAGTCTTGGACAGGGGGATGTCTACGAGCAGTACTTC
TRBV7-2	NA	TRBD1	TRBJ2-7	CASSFLRTGAYEQYF	TGTGCCAGCAGCTTTCTGCGGACAGGCGCCTACGAGCAGTACTTC
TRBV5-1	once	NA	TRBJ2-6	CASSSWPRGRNPGANVLTF	TGCGCCAGCAGCAGCTGGCCCCGGGGGAGGAACCCTGGGGCCAACGTCCTGACTTTC
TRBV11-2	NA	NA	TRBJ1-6	CASSLSGGDSPLHF	TGTGCCAGCAGCTTAAGTGGCGGGGATTCACCCCTCCACTTT
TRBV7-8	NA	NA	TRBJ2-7	CASSLVALDTYEQYF	TGTGCCAGCAGCTTAGTTGCACTAGATACCTACGAGCAGTACTTC
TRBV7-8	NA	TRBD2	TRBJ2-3	CASSIRLAGITDTQYF	TGTGCCAGCAGCATTAGACTAGCGGGGATCACAGATACGCAGTATTTT
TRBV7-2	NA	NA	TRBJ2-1	CASSLRSEQFF	TGTGCCAGCAGCTTACGATCAGAGCAGTTCTTC
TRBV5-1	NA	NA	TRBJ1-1	CASSWGNERDTEAFF	TGCGCCAGCAGCTGGGGGAACGAGAGGGATACTGAAGCTTTCTTT